Listed here are 19 T cell receptor beta chains from one sample, sequenced in a study of T cell responses to AZD1222 COVID-19 vaccine. Sequencing used immunoSEQ multiplex PCR; TCRdb keeps in-frame clones, though not all of them. In the table there are about 140,000 clones, 85% to 90% of which are singletons. The sample was peripheral blood, taken on day 0 of AZD1222 vaccination. Receptors were obtained from an adult in good health.

This chain links TRBV27 with TRBJ1-4, with 8 bases identical to TRBD1. Germline V gives CDR1 MNHEY, CDR2 SMNVEV (reference sequence). This CDR3 region has 14 residues. J gave up 8 bases and V 3 bases, and 5 bases lay outside the gene matches. The CDR3: CASSLDRAREKLFF. CDR3 DNA: TGTGCCAGCAGTTTGGACAGGGCGCGAGAAAAACTGTTTTTT.

With regard to this clone: The identical CDR3 is also encoded by other nucleotide sequences in the sample. The chain employs TRBV18 and TRBJ2-2, with 11 bases matching TRBD1. Germline trimming cut 3 bases from V and 0 bases from J; bases unmatched to any gene: 3. The CDR3 length is 17 residues. Germline-derived CDR1 and CDR2 are KGHSH and LQKENI. The CDR3: CASSPRGQGANTGELFF. CDR3 nucleotide sequence: TGTGCCAGCTCACCTCGGGGACAGGGGGCGAACACCGGGGAGCTGTTTTTT.

Note on this clone: Germline and junction disagree at one end, which may indicate a read error. V gene TRBV6-5 combines with J gene TRBJ2-7, with TRBD1 matching over 9 bases. The CDR3 contains 15 residues. Per the germline V gene, CDR1 is MNHEY and CDR2 is SVGAGI. The CDR3 region has the DNA TGTGCCAGCAGTGACTCACAGGGGGCCTCCTACGAGCAGTACTTC. Protein: CASSDSQGASYEQYF.

This chain links TRBV11-2 with TRBJ2-5; the D gene is possibly TRBD1 (6 bases). The CDR3 consists of 14 residues. The germline CDR1 and CDR2 sequences are SGHAT and FQNNGV. Trimming left V 5 bases short and J 5 bases short, with 15 bases between. The CDR3 region is CASSQFDRPETQYF. The CDR3 DNA reads as TGTGCCAGCAGCCAATTCGACAGGCCCGAGACCCAGTACTTC.

Here the CDR3 reads CASSYDTDTEAFF. CDR3 DNA: TGTGCCAGCAGCTACGACACGGACACTGAAGCTTTCTTT. The chain combines TRBV7-9 with TRBJ1-1; no clear D gene. V was pared by 4 bases and J by 3 bases, with 9 bases between. The CDR3 is 13 residues long. Germline loops: CDR1 SEHNR, CDR2 FQNEAQ (reference sequence).

The chain joins TRBV9 to TRBJ1-2; D call uncertain. The V gene lost 4 bases and the J gene lost 4 bases, with 11 bases spanning the gap. Germline assignment: CDR1 SGDLS and CDR2 YYNGEE. The CDR3 is 13 residues long. CDR3 loop: CASSTRSFYGYTF. As DNA, the CDR3 is TGTGCCAGCAGCACCCGGAGTTTCTATGGCTACACCTTC.

The chain carries TRBV19 and TRBJ1-3; D is unresolved. Germline CDR1 is LNHDA and CDR2 is SQIVND (reference sequence). The CDR3 extends over 14 amino acids. Between the trimmed V and J ends, which lost 3 bases and 2 bases, there was a span of 8 bases. DNA for the CDR3: TGTGCCAGTAGTATGCGACTTACTGGAAACACCATATATTTT. Its translation is CASSMRLTGNTIYF.

The chain combines TRBV18 with TRBJ1-4; tentative D call: TRBD1 (5 bases). The CDR3 runs 16 residues. Germline CDR1 is KGHSH and CDR2 is LQKENI. The germline V and J ends were trimmed by 3 bases and 4 bases, with 15 bases remaining between them. This CDR3 is CASSPRDGPDNEKLFF. CDR3 nucleotide sequence: TGTGCCAGCTCACCCCGGGACGGACCCGATAATGAAAAACTGTTTTTT.

The V gene is TRBV5-5, the J gene TRBJ1-5; unclear D gene. CDR3 length: 15 amino acids. Germline CDR1 SGHKS, CDR2 YYEKEE (reference sequence). V was pared by 4 bases and J by 1 base, with 12 bases between. This CDR3 reads CASSRVAGSNQPQHF. CDR3 DNA sequence: TGTGCCAGCAGCCGGGTGGCGGGCAGCAATCAGCCCCAGCATTTT.

The chain employs TRBV11-2 and TRBJ2-7; TRBD2 agrees at 8 bases. Germline V gene sequence: CDR1 SGHAT, CDR2 FQNNGV. With 8 bases clipped from V and 4 bases from J, the junction kept 10 bases outside the gene matches. CDR3 length equals 14 residues. The CDR3 DNA sequence: TGTGCCAGCGAACTAGCGGCCTCAGTGTACGAGCAGTACTTC. Its protein is CASELAASVYEQYF.

This clone has only a few counts. The genes are TRBV27 and TRBJ1-5; the match to TRBD1 covers 9 bases. Per germline, CDR1 MNHEY and CDR2 SMNVEV (reference sequence). The CDR3 contains 21 residues. V shed 3 bases and J 0 bases; nucleotides not matched to a gene: 18. The CDR3 spells CASSFEHHTGTGTVSNQPQHF. Here the CDR3 DNA reads TGTGCCAGCAGTTTCGAACACCATACCGGGACAGGGACGGTTAGCAATCAGCCCCAGCATTTT.

The chain has TRBV7-8 and TRBJ2-1; 12 bases align to TRBD1. Trimming cost V 4 bases and J 9 bases; bases outside gene matches: 4. From germline, CDR1 is SGHVS and CDR2 FQNEAQ. This CDR3 contains 14 residues. The CDR3 reads CASSSGQGAREQFF. DNA of the CDR3: TGTGCCAGCAGCTCGGGACAGGGGGCGCGTGAGCAGTTCTTC.

The rearrangement joins TRBV10-2 to TRBJ2-5; 10 positions match TRBD2. The CDR3 totals 17 residues. The germline CDR1 and CDR2 sequences are WSHSY and SAAADI. J lost 2 bases, V lost 6 bases, and 12 bases had no gene match. CDR3 region: CASRAAGLAGVQETQYF. CDR3 sequence (DNA): TGCGCCAGCAGAGCTGCTGGGCTAGCGGGAGTTCAAGAGACCCAGTACTTC.

The chain links TRBV2 to TRBJ1-1, with TRBD1 identical over 9 bases. The CDR3 totals 16 residues. V lost 8 bases to trimming and J lost 5 bases; unmatched junction nucleotides: 15. CDR1 is SNHLY, CDR2 FYNNEI, per germline. CDR3 nucleotides: TGTGCCAGCCGTAGGGACAGGGCAACGCAGGGGACTGAAGCTTTCTTT. This gives the protein CASRRDRATQGTEAFF. Drawing the rest from reference TRBV2 and TRBJ1-1, the complete variable domain is EPEVTQTPSHQVTQMGQEVILRCVPISNHLYFYWYRQILGQKVEFLVSFYNNEISEKSEIFDDQFSVERPDGSNFTLKIRSTKLEDSAMYFCASRRDRATQGTEAFFGQGTRLTVV.

The J gene is TRBJ2-7, the V gene TRBV6-5; 10 nucleotides agree with TRBD1. The junction had 7 bases not matched to a gene; V was cut back by 6 bases and J by 5 bases. CDR1 is MNHEY, CDR2 SVGAGI, per germline. This CDR3 contains 14 residues. The CDR3 loop reads CASSLDRGQNEQYF. The CDR3 DNA reads TGTGCCAGCAGCCTAGACAGGGGGCAGAACGAGCAGTACTTC.

The rearrangement links TRBV12-3 or TRBV12-4 to TRBJ2-3, with D uncertain. CDR3 size: 12 residues. The germline V and J ends were trimmed by 2 bases and 2 bases, with 2 bases remaining between them. CDR3 region: CASSLPTDTQYF. The CDR3 DNA sequence: TGTGCCAGCAGTTTACCCACAGATACGCAGTATTTT.

The CDR3 coding sequence is TGTGCCAGCAGCTCGGTGGGTGAAAAACTGTTTTTT. Translated, it gives CASSSVGEKLFF. The rearrangement uses TRBV5-5 and TRBJ1-4; D not certain. The CDR3 has 12 amino acids. From germline, CDR1 is SGHKS and CDR2 YYEKEE (reference sequence). V gave up 3 bases and J gave up 7 bases, with 7 bases separating them.

This rearrangement joins TRBV29-1 to TRBJ2-7; 11 bases are shared with TRBD2. Germline CDR1 is SQVTM and CDR2 is ANQGSEA. The junction had 5 bases not matched to a gene; V was cut back by 3 bases and J by 4 bases. The CDR3 is 14 residues long. CDR3 loop: CSVEMTSGAYEQYF. Written as DNA, the CDR3 is TGCAGCGTTGAGATGACTAGCGGGGCTTACGAGCAGTACTTC.

The table lists this clone with a count of one. The identical CDR3 is also encoded by other nucleotide sequences in the sample. This chain links TRBV27 with TRBJ2-1, with TRBD1 identical over 9 bases. The germline V gene encodes CDR1 MNHEY and CDR2 SMNVEV (reference sequence). CDR3 size: 12 residues. With 9 bases clipped from V and 7 bases from J, the junction kept 4 bases outside the gene matches. CDR3 region: CASRQGGNEQFF. In nucleotides, the CDR3 is TGTGCCAGTAGACAGGGGGGAAATGAGCAGTTCTTC.